This T cell receptor beta chain comes out of a study of response to subunit inactivated influenza vaccine. Findings and caveats of the study: Researchers suggested that each seasonal influenza vaccination recruits few new T cells.

Germline assignment: CDR1 GTSNPN and CDR2 SVGIG (reference sequence). The CDR3 is made up of 15 amino acids. V lost 2 bases to trimming and J lost 0 bases; unmatched junction nucleotides: 2. On this clonotype: Its antigen remains unidentified.

TCRdb itself ran the RT-PCR reads through MiXCR, one entry per CDR3 protein. The sample has more than 500,000 distinct CDR3 sequences; around 11% are singletons. These data were also reused for a study on T cells expressing NK-cell markers. That source adds: Template switching by 5'RACE with UMIs generated the TCR beta cDNA. Sorted T-cell subsets CD3+CD56+NKG2C+, CD3+CD56+NKG2C- and CD3+CD56-NKG2C+ were TCR beta-sequenced. Several donors showed these clonotypes also leading the CD3+CD56-NKG2C+ fraction.

The clonotype originates from a man aged 50 to 59 who received an inactivated influenza vaccine. This material consisted of PBMCs from blood, taken on the day of vaccination. The chain links TRBV30 to TRBJ2-2; 8 bases line up with TRBD2. CDR3 amino acids: CAWSRTSSNTGELFF. The DNA for the CDR3 is TGTGCCTGGAGTAGGACTAGCTCGAACACCGGGGAGCTGTTTTTT. The full variable domain, in which reference TRBV30 and TRBJ2-2 provide the parts outside the CDR3, is SQTIHQWPATLVQPVGSPLSLECTVEGTSNPNLYWYRQAAGRGLQLLFYSVGIGQISSEVPQNLSASRPQDRQFILSSKKLLLSDSGFYLCAWSRTSSNTGELFFGEGSRLTVL.